A single sample is the source of the 2 T cell receptor beta chains below, sequenced in a study of blood T cell repertoires in COVID-19 (TCRdb year 2020). Library method: the immunoSEQ multiplex PCR assay. TCRdb provides this immuneACCESS table in a form limited to in-frame rearrangements. Some clones are lacking; in checked studies, under half of them reflect an unresolved V gene, and why the rest are absent is not known. This sample comprises some 100,000 clones, 86% of them detected only once. The ten largest clones add up to 2% to 3% of the sample. Material: PBMCs or T cells enriched from blood (not recorded which). Every receptor here comes from a woman aged 45-60 years who had recovered from COVID-19.

This chain joins TRBV9 and TRBJ2-7; 7 bases map to TRBD1. The CDR3 is 14 amino acids. Germline V CDR1 and CDR2: SGDLS, YYNGEE. Unmatched junction bases numbered 4, after V lost 3 bases and J lost 1 base. The CDR3 loop reads CASSETGSSYEQYF. CDR3 bases: TGTGCCAGCAGCGAGACAGGGAGTTCCTACGAGCAGTACTTC.

The V call is TRBV27, the J call TRBJ2-7; 10 nucleotides align to TRBD1. The CDR3 has 16 residues. The J segment lost 6 bases and the V segment lost 1 base, leaving 9 bases of the junction unmatched. Germline-derived CDR1 and CDR2 are MNHEY and SMNVEV (reference sequence). CDR3 DNA: TGTGCCAGCAGTTTATGGACAGGGGGGCGGGTAACCGAGCAGTACTTC. Encoded protein: CASSLWTGGRVTEQYF.